The 29 T cell receptor beta chains presented below share a single source sample, sequenced in a study of graft-versus-host responses after intestinal transplantation. The repertoire was sequenced with immunoSEQ multiplex PCR; TCRdb's copy has only in-frame clones and lacks some. The repertoire has roughly 99,000 clones, 80% to 90% of them found once; the top ten carry 0.71%. Their antigens are not known. The material sequenced was unstimulated CD4+ T cells sorted from spleen or lymph node cells, taken before transplant. Source of these receptors: a human donor who was the organ donor for an intestinal transplant.

The V and J genes are TRBV25-1 and TRBJ1-1, with a tentative D call TRBD1 (5 bases). The germline gives CDR1 MGHDK, CDR2 SYGVNS. This CDR3 contains 17 residues. Trimming removed 1 base from V and 4 bases from J, with 19 bases in between. The CDR3 protein is CASSEFRGPSGGTEAFF. For the CDR3, the DNA is TGTGCCAGCAGTGAATTCCGCGGGCCCTCCGGGGGCACTGAAGCTTTCTTT.

As DNA, the CDR3 is TGCGCCAGCAGCTTGACAGGGGGCTGGGAGCAGTACTTC. Translated: CASSLTGGWEQYF. V and J are TRBV5-1 and TRBJ2-7; 9 bases fit TRBD1. CDR1 SGHRS and CDR2 YFSETQ come from the germline V gene. The CDR3 sequence is 13 residues long. Trimming at V came to 1 base and at J to 7 bases, leaving 3 bases not matched to a gene.

The chain combines TRBV5-8 with TRBJ2-7; no reliable D call. Germline CDR1 SGHTS, CDR2 YDEGEE. The CDR3 is made up of 12 amino acids. Trimming took 4 bases from V and 3 from J, leaving 8 bases between them. This CDR3 reads CASSRLGYEQYF. CDR3 DNA sequence: TGTGCCAGCAGCCGCCTGGGCTACGAGCAGTACTTC.

The chain employs TRBV7-9 and TRBJ1-5; D ambiguous. Germline V lookup: CDR1 SEHNR, CDR2 FQNEAQ (reference sequence). The V end lost 5 bases, the J end lost 6 bases, and 11 bases lay between the germline ends. The CDR3 loop spans 13 amino acids. The CDR3 loop reads CASSPNFGQPQHF. The CDR3 coding sequence is TGTGCCAGCAGCCCTAATTTTGGTCAGCCCCAGCATTTT.

This clone was recorded once. CDR3 in DNA: TGTGCCAGCAGCTTACTAGCGGGGGGTTTTTTTTACGAGCAGTACTTC. Translated, it gives CASSLLAGGFFYEQYF. The V gene is TRBV11-2, the J gene TRBJ2-7, with 11 bases that match TRBD2. This CDR3 has 16 amino acids. The junction had 7 bases not matched to a gene; V was cut back by 2 bases and J by 4 bases. CDR1 and CDR2 (germline): SGHAT, FQNNGV.

V and J are TRBV5-1 and TRBJ2-5; D not certain. V was shortened by 4 bases and J by 2 bases, with 9 bases between the two germline ends. This CDR3 has 13 amino acids. Germline V gene sequence: CDR1 SGHRS, CDR2 YFSETQ. The CDR3 is CASSPGPQETQYF. As DNA, the CDR3 is TGCGCCAGCAGCCCTGGCCCTCAAGAGACCCAGTACTTC.

Only one count was recorded for this clone. The chain combines TRBV5-1 with TRBJ1-1; D not certain. CDR1 SGHRS and CDR2 YFSETQ come from the germline V gene. The V end lost 1 base, the J end lost 1 base, and 8 bases lay between the germline ends. The CDR3 length is 14 residues. CDR3 protein: CASSLSSQNTEAFF. DNA of the CDR3: TGCGCCAGCAGCTTGTCCAGCCAGAACACTGAAGCTTTCTTT.

This chain links TRBV2 with TRBJ2-5; D gene uncertain. CDR1 SNHLY and CDR2 FYNNEI come from the germline V gene. V lost 6 bases and J lost 3, with 5 bases in between. This CDR3 comprises 11 residues. The CDR3 DNA reads as TGTGCCAGCAGCCTTAAAGAGACCCAGTACTTC. Its protein product is CASSLKETQYF.

J is TRBJ2-7 and V is TRBV7-3, with 7 bases matching TRBD2. This CDR3 spans 15 amino acids. Germline CDR1 is SGHTA and CDR2 is FQGTGA. Trimming removed 3 bases from V and 2 bases from J; junction bases left unmatched: 7. In DNA, the CDR3 is TGTGCCAGCAGCTTTGGACTAGGGGATACCTACGAGCAGTACTTC. Residues: CASSFGLGDTYEQYF.

The J gene is TRBJ1-1, the V gene TRBV7-2, with a weak D call TRBD1 (6 bases). The CDR3 spans 16 residues. The germline CDR1 and CDR2 sequences are SGHTA and FQGNSA. V gave up 1 base and J gave up 0 bases, with 12 bases separating them. The chain's CDR3 is CASSLGSGQLNTEAFF. For the CDR3, the DNA is TGTGCCAGCAGCTTAGGATCCGGACAGCTGAACACTGAAGCTTTCTTT.

The chain uses TRBV27 and TRBJ2-1; a possible D gene is TRBD2 (6 bases). This CDR3 has 14 amino acids. Trimming pared 5 bases from V and 7 bases from J, leaving 15 bases between. Germline CDR1 MNHEY, CDR2 SMNVEV (reference sequence). This chain's CDR3 is CASSLTRLVNEQFF. CDR3 bases: TGTGCCAGCAGTCTCACTCGACTAGTAAATGAGCAGTTCTTC.

The V gene is TRBV5-1, the J gene TRBJ1-3; unclear D gene. V lost 2 bases and J lost 8, with 14 bases in between. The germline gives CDR1 SGHRS, CDR2 YFSETQ. This CDR3 is built from 14 residues. The CDR3 DNA follows: TGCGCCAGCAGCTTCGACGGGGTAGGATACACCATATATTTT. Translated, it gives CASSFDGVGYTIYF.

This chain links TRBV5-1 with TRBJ1-3; no firm D call. Germline lookup yields CDR1 SGHRS and CDR2 YFSETQ. The CDR3 is made up of 14 amino acids. The germline V and J ends were trimmed by 4 bases and 0 bases, with 8 bases remaining between them. The CDR3 sequence is CASSVGSSGNTIYF. In DNA form, the CDR3 reads TGCGCCAGCAGCGTCGGGAGCTCTGGAAACACCATATATTTT.

In its sample, this clone was seen once. The rearrangement joins TRBV11-2 to TRBJ1-2, with 10 bases aligning to TRBD1. J gave up 8 bases and V 5 bases, and 8 bases lay outside the gene matches. There are 14 residues in the CDR3. Germline lookup yields CDR1 SGHAT and CDR2 FQNNGV. CDR3 nucleotide sequence: TGTGCCAGCAGCCTAGGACAGGGGGGAGACGGCTACACCTTC. Encoded protein: CASSLGQGGDGYTF.

This chain connects TRBV6-6 to TRBJ1-1, with D unclear. The germline V and J ends were trimmed by 4 bases and 2 bases, with 17 bases remaining between them. In germline, CDR1 is MNHNY, CDR2 SVGAGI (reference sequence). CDR3 length: 16 residues. This CDR3 reads CASSSWTKGANTEAFF. CDR3 in DNA: TGTGCCAGCAGTTCCTGGACTAAGGGAGCCAACACTGAAGCTTTCTTT.

This clone came up once. The chain combines TRBV6-5 with TRBJ2-3; TRBD1 might be the D (6 bases). Germline V gene data show CDR1 as MNHEY and CDR2 as SVGAGI. The CDR3 runs 16 residues. The germline V and J ends were trimmed by 4 bases and 0 bases, with 14 bases remaining between them. The CDR3 sequence is CASSLLGGPSTDTQYF. The CDR3 bases are TGTGCCAGCAGTTTATTAGGGGGTCCGAGCACAGATACGCAGTATTTT.

V usage is TRBV11-2 and J usage is TRBJ2-3; D is uncertain. The germline V and J ends were trimmed by 1 base and 12 bases, with 14 bases remaining between them. The CDR3 loop spans 13 amino acids. Germline V gene lookup returns CDR1 SGHAT and CDR2 FQNNGV. The CDR3 region is CASSLVVRLEQYF. CDR3 DNA: TGTGCCAGCAGCTTAGTGGTCAGGCTAGAACAGTATTTT.

CDR3 in DNA: TGTGCCAGCAGTTACTCCGGGACAGAAAGCGAAAAACTGTTTTTT. It translates to CASSYSGTESEKLFF. V gene TRBV6-5 combines with J gene TRBJ1-4; 7 bases fit TRBD1. The CDR3 consists of 15 residues. The germline V gene has CDR1 MNHEY and CDR2 SVGAGI. Trimming removed 0 bases from V and 8 bases from J; junction bases left unmatched: 6.

This rearrangement joins TRBV5-5 to TRBJ1-1; D is perhaps TRBD1 (5 bases). This CDR3 is 15 amino acids long. Per the germline V gene, CDR1 is SGHKS and CDR2 is YYEKEE (reference sequence). The V and J ends lost 4 bases and 1 base respectively, with 14 bases between them. CDR3 coding DNA: TGTGCCAGCAGCCAAATTGGGGACTCGAACACTGAAGCTTTCTTT. It is translated as CASSQIGDSNTEAFF.

This clone is a singleton in its sample. The chain joins TRBV5-6 to TRBJ2-7; D unresolved. The V end was cut by 1 base, the J end by 2 bases, with 4 bases between. The germline V gene encodes CDR1 SGHDT and CDR2 YYEEEE. The CDR3 is 12 residues long. The CDR3 loop reads CASSLRAYEQYF. The CDR3 DNA is TGTGCCAGCAGCTTGCGAGCCTACGAGCAGTACTTC.

This clone was found a few times. CDR3 loop: CASSNRDGYTF. CDR3 DNA: TGTGCCAGCAGTAACAGGGATGGCTACACCTTC. The chain carries TRBV6-1 and TRBJ1-2; maybe TRBD1 (6 bases). This CDR3 has 11 residues. CDR1 and CDR2 from the germline V gene are MNHNS and SASEGT. Trimming removed 5 bases at V and 6 bases at J, with 7 bases between.

The V gene is TRBV7-8, the J gene TRBJ2-3; D is unresolved. V was clipped by 5 bases and J by 0 bases, with 12 bases between them. The CDR3 extends over 15 amino acids. Germline CDR1 reads SGHVS; CDR2 reads FQNEAQ. The DNA of the CDR3 is TGTGCCAGCAGCGGGTACACCCTCAGCACAGATACGCAGTATTTT. Its translation is CASSGYTLSTDTQYF.

Written as DNA, the CDR3 is TGTGCCAGCAGCTTGGAATGGGGCGCGGGAGAGACCCAGTACTTC. The encoded protein is CASSLEWGAGETQYF. J is TRBJ2-5 and V is TRBV5-6; tentatively, D is TRBD1 or TRBD2 (5 bases each). The CDR3 sequence is 15 residues long. Germline V lookup: CDR1 SGHDT, CDR2 YYEEEE. Trimming took off 0 bases at V and 4 bases at J, with 13 bases between the two ends. Full variable domain (rest looked up from reference TRBV5-6 and TRBJ2-5): DAGVTQSPTHLIKTRGQQVTLRCSPKSGHDTVSWYQQALGQGPQFIFQYYEEEERQRGNFPDRFSGHQFPNYSSELNVNALLLGDSALYLCASSLEWGAGETQYFGPGTRLLVL.

In regard to this clone: Because the CDR3 is missing its conserved closing phenylalanine or tryptophan, this is likely a read error. The rearrangement joins TRBV6-5 to TRBJ1-6; 8 bases are shared with TRBD1. CDR3 length equals 15 residues. The ends lost 5 bases at V and 9 bases at J; junction bases unmatched: 9. CDR1 and CDR2 (germline): MNHEY, SVGAGI. DNA of the CDR3: TGTGCCAGCAGTAGCGGACAGGGAATAGTTTCACCCCTCCACCTT. Encoded protein: CASSSGQGIVSPLHL.

The CDR3 DNA reads TGTGCCAGCAGCGGGCACAGGACCCCCGGGGAGCAGTACTTC. This gives the protein CASSGHRTPGEQYF. V is TRBV6-1 and J is TRBJ2-7; tentative D call: TRBD1 (5 bases). Germline loops: CDR1 MNHNS, CDR2 SASEGT. The CDR3 contains 14 residues. V was cut by 6 bases and J by 7 bases, with 19 bases left in between.

As DNA, the CDR3 is TGTGCCTTACGCAGGGGGCCGGCCACTGAAGCTTTCTTT. Its protein is CALRRGPATEAFF. This rearrangement joins TRBV30 to TRBJ1-1; 8 bases map to TRBD1. Trimming at V came to 7 bases and at J to 4 bases, leaving 8 bases not matched to a gene. CDR1 and CDR2 from the germline V gene are GTSNPN and SVGIG (reference sequence). This CDR3 region has 13 residues.

This rearrangement joins TRBV5-1 to TRBJ1-1; TRBD1 might be the D (5 bases). Trimming took 3 bases from V and 1 from J, leaving 16 bases between them. The CDR3 totals 16 residues. Germline-derived CDR1 and CDR2 are SGHRS and YFSETQ. CDR3 DNA sequence: TGCGCCAGCAGCTCAGTAGTCGGTAGGGGGAACACTGAAGCTTTCTTT. This translates into CASSSVVGRGNTEAFF.

About this clone itself: This same CDR3 is encoded by further DNA sequences in the sample. The chain links TRBV11-1 to TRBJ2-1; the match to TRBD2 covers 9 bases. The germline CDR1 and CDR2 sequences are SGHAT and FQDESV (reference sequence). Trimming removed 5 bases from V and 3 bases from J; junction bases left unmatched: 5. The CDR3 has 15 residues. CDR3 residues: CASSRRTSDYNEQFF. For the CDR3, the DNA is TGTGCCAGCAGCCGCAGGACTAGCGACTACAATGAGCAGTTCTTC.

The chain is built from TRBV6-1 and TRBJ1-6; D call uncertain. This CDR3 contains 17 residues. The V end lost 3 bases, the J end lost 2 bases, and 14 bases lay between the germline ends. Per the germline V gene, CDR1 is MNHNS and CDR2 is SASEGT. This CDR3 reads CASSDSLGVTYNSPLHF. The CDR3 DNA reads TGTGCCAGCAGTGATAGCCTCGGCGTGACCTATAATTCACCCCTCCACTTT.